The sequence of this T cell receptor beta chain was determined in a study of shared clonotypes between healthy human individuals. CDR1 is SGDLS, CDR2 YYNGEE, per germline. The CDR3 contains 13 residues. In the case of this clone: Its antigen is not identified. An end of the junction does not agree with germline; a read error may underlie this.

General study findings and limits: Non-shared clonotypes were found to have lower generation probabilities than the clonotypes that were shared by all four of the sorted-subset donors.

The authors' processing: Sequence data from immunoSEQ were junction-only and lacked quality scores; consequently, filtering differed. Generated by immunoSEQ multiplex PCR, the TCRdb table keeps only in-frame clones and is missing some. Clonal size and the V and J genes are those of that table, whereas D and trimming came from the DNA. The sample has 2 million to 3 million clones, roughly 92% seen once. This chain connects TRBV9 to TRBJ2-3; 7 bases line up with TRBD2. Sequenced: naive CD4+ T cells sorted from blood. Indicated subset: CD45RA+ positively selected. The receptor was derived from a man younger than 30 in good health. This CDR3 reads CASSVEGQRLAVF. CDR3 in DNA: TGTGCCAGCAGCGTAGAAGGGCAAAGACTAGCAGTTTTT.